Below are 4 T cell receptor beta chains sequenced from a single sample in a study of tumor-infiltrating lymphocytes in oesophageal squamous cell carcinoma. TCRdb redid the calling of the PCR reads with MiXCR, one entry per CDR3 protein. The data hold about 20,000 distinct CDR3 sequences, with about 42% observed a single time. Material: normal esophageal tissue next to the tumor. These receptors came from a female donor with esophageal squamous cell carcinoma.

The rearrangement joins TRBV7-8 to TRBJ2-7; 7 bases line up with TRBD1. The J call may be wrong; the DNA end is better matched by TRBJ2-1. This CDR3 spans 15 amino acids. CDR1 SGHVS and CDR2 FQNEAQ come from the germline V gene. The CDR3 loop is CASSLRGQLLNEQFF. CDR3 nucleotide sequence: TGTGCCAGCAGCTTAAGGGGACAGCTTTTAAATGAGCAGTTCTTC.

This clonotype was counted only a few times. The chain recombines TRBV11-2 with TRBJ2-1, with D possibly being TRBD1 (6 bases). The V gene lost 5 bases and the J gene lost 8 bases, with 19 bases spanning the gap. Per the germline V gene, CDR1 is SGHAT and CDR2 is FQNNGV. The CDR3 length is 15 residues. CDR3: CASSLQGGLGYEQFF. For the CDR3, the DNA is TGTGCCAGCAGCCTACAAGGGGGTCTCGGGTATGAGCAGTTCTTC. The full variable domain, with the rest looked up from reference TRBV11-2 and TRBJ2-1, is EAGVAQSPRYKIIEKRQSVAFWCNPISGHATLYWYQQILGQGPKLLIQFQNNGVVDDSQLPKDRFSAERLKGVDSTLKIQPAKLEDSAVYLCASSLQGGLGYEQFFGPGTRLTVL.

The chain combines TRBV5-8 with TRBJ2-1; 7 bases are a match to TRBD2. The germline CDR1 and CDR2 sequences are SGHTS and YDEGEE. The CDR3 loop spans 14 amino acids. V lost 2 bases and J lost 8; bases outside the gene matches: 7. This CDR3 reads CASSLGVRGDEQFF. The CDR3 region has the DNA TGTGCCAGCAGCTTAGGAGTCCGGGGGGATGAGCAGTTCTTC.

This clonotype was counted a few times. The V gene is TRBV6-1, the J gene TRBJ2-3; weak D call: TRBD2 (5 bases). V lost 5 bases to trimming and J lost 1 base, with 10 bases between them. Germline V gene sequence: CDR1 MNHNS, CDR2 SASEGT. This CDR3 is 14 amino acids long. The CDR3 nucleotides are TGTGCCAGCAGTTACGGCGGGCGCACAGATACGCAGTATTTT. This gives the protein CASSYGGRTDTQYF.